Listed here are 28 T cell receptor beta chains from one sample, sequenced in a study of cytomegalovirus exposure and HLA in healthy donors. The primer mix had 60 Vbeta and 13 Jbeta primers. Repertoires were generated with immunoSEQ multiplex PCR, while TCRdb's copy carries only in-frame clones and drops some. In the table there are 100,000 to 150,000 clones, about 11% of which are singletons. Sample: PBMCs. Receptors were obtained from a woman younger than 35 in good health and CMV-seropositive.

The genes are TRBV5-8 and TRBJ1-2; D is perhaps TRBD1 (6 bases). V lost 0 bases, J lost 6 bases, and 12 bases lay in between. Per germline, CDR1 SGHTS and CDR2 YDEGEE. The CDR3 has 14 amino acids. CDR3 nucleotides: TGTGCCAGCAGCTTGGCCGGGGGGGCGCATGGCTACACCTTC. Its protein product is CASSLAGGAHGYTF. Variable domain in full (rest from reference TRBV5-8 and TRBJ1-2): EAGVTQSPTHLIKTRGQQATLRCSPISGHTSVYWYQQALGLGLQFLLWYDEGEERNRGNFPPRFSGRQFPNYSSELNVNALELEDSALYLCASSLAGGAHGYTFGSGTRLTVV.

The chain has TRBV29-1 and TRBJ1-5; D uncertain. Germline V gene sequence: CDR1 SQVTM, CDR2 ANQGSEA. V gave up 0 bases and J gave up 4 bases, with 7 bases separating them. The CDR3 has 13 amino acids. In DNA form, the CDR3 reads TGCAGCGTTGAAGATCAAGCTAATCAGCCCCAGCATTTT. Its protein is CSVEDQANQPQHF. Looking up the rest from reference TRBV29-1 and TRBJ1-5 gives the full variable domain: SAVISQKPSRDICQRGTSLTIQCQVDSQVTMMFWYRQQPGQSLTLIATANQGSEATYESGFVIDKFPISRPNLTFSTLTVSNMSPEDSSIYLCSVEDQANQPQHFGDGTRLSIL.

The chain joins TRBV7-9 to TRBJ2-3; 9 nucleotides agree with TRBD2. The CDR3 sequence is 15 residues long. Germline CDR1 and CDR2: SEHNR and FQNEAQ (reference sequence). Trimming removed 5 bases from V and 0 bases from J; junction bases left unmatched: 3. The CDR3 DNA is TGTGCCAGCAGCAATCTAGCGGGGAGCACAGATACGCAGTATTTT. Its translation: CASSNLAGSTDTQYF.

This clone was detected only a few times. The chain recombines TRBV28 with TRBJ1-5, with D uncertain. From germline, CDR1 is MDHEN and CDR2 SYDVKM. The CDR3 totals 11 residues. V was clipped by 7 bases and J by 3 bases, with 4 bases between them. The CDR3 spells CASTNNQPQHF. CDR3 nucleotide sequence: TGTGCCAGCACAAACAATCAGCCCCAGCATTTT. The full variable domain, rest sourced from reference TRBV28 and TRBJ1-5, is DVKVTQSSRYLVKRTGEKVFLECVQDMDHENMFWYRQDPGLGLRLIYFSYDVKMKEKGDIPEGYSVSREKKERFSLILESASTNQTSMYLCASTNNQPQHFGDGTRLSIL.

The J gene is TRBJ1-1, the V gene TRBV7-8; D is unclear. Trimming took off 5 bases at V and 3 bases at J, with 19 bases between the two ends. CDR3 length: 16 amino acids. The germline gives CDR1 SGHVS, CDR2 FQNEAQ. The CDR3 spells CASSPHLTGLDTEAFF. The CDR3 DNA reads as TGTGCCAGCAGCCCCCACCTTACGGGGTTGGACACTGAAGCTTTCTTT.

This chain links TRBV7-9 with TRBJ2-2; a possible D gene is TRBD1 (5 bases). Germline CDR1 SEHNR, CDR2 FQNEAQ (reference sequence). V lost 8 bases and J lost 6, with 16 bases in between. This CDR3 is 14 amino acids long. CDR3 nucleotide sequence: TGTGCCAGCTGTACCGACAGTGGCGCCGGGGAGCTGTTTTTT. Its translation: CASCTDSGAGELFF.

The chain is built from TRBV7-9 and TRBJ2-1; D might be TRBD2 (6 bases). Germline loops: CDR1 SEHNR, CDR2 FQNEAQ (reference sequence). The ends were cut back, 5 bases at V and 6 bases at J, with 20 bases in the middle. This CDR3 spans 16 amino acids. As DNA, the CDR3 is TGTGCCAGCAGCCTATACGGGGGTGGGGCGAGCAATGAGCAGTTCTTC. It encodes CASSLYGGGASNEQFF. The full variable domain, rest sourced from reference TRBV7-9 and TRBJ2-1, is DTGVSQNPRHKITKRGQNVTFRCDPISEHNRLYWYRQTLGQGPEFLTYFQNEAQLEKSRLLSDRFSAERPKGSFSTLEIQRTEQGDSAMYLCASSLYGGGASNEQFFGPGTRLTVL.

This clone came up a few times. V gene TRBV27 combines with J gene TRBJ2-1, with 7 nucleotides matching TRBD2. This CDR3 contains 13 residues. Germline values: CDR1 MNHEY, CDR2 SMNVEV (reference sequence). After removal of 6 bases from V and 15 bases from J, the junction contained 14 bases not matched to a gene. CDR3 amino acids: CASRLDPGTTAFF. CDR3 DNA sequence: TGTGCCAGCAGGTTAGACCCCGGGACTACCGCGTTCTTC.

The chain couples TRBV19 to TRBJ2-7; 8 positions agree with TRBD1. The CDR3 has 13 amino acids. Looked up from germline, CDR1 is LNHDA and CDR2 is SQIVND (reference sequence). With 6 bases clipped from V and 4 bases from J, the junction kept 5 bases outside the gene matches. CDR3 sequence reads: CASSAGQAYEQYF. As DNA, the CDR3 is TGTGCCAGTAGCGCGGGACAGGCTTACGAGCAGTACTTC.

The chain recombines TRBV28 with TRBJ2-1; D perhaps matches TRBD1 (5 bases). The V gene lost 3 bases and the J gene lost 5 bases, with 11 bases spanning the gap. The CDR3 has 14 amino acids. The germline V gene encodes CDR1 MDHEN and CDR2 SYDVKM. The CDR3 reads CASSFLGPNNEQFF. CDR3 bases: TGTGCCAGCAGTTTCTTGGGGCCGAACAATGAGCAGTTCTTC.

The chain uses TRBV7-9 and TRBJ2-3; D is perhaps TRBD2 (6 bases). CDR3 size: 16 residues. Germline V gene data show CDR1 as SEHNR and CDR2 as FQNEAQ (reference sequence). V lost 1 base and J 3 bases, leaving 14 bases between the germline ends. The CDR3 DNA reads TGTGCCAGCAGCTTAGTCATCGGGAGCGTGACAGATACGCAGTATTTT. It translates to CASSLVIGSVTDTQYF. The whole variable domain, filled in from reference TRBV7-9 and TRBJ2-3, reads DTGVSQNPRHKITKRGQNVTFRCDPISEHNRLYWYRQTLGQGPEFLTYFQNEAQLEKSRLLSDRFSAERPKGSFSTLEIQRTEQGDSAMYLCASSLVIGSVTDTQYFGPGTRLTVL.

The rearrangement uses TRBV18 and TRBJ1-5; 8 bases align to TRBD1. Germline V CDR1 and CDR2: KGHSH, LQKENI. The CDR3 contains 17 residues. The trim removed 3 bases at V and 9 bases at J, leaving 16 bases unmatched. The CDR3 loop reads CASSPQTGQGGGGPQHF. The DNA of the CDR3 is TGTGCCAGCTCACCTCAAACCGGACAGGGTGGAGGAGGGCCCCAGCATTTT.

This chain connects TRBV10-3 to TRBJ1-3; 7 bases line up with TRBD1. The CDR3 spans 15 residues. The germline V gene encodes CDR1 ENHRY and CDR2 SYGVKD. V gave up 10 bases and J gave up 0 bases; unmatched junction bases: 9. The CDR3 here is CATRQGPDSGNTIYF. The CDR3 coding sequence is TGTGCCACCCGACAGGGACCAGACTCTGGAAACACCATATATTTT.

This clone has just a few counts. In nucleotides, the CDR3 is TGTGCCAGCAGTGAACTAGCGGGAGGGATGGAGCAGTACTTC. Translating it yields CASSELAGGMEQYF. The V gene is TRBV6-1, the J gene TRBJ2-5; the match to TRBD2 covers 12 bases. V trimming: 2 bases; J trimming: 11 bases; junction bases outside the gene matches: 6. Per germline, CDR1 MNHNS and CDR2 SASEGT. This CDR3 is 14 amino acids long.

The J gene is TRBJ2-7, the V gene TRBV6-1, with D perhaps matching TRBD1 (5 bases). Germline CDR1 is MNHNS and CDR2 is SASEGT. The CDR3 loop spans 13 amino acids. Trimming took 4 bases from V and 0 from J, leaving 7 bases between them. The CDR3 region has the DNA TGTGCCAGCAGTGGGGGCCTCTCCTACGAGCAGTACTTC. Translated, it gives CASSGGLSYEQYF.

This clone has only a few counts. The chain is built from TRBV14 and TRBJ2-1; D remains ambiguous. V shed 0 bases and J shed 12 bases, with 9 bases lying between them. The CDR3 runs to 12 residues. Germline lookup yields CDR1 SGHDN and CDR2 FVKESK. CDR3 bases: TGTGCCAGCAGCCAAGATGTGGCCTCGCAGTTCTTC. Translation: CASSQDVASQFF.

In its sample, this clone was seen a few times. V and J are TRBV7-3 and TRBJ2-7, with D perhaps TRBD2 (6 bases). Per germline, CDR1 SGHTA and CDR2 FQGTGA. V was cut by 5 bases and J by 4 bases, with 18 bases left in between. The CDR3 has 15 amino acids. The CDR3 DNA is TGTGCCAGCAGCCCCCGCGGTACCGGGGGTTACGAGCAGTACTTC. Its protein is CASSPRGTGGYEQYF. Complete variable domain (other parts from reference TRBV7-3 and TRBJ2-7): GAGVSQTPSNKVTEKGKYVELRCDPISGHTALYWYRQSLGQGPEFLIYFQGTGAADDSGLPNDRFFAVRPEGSVSTLKIQRTERGDSAVYLCASSPRGTGGYEQYFGPGTRLTVT.

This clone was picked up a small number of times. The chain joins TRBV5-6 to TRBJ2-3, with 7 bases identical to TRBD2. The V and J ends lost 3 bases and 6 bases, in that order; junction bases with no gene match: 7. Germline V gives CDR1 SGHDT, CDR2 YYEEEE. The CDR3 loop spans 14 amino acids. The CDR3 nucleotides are TGTGCCAGCAGCTCGGGACTAACGCCTGATACGCAGTATTTT. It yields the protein CASSSGLTPDTQYF. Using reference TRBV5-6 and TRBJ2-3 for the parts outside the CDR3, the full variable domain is DAGVTQSPTHLIKTRGQQVTLRCSPKSGHDTVSWYQQALGQGPQFIFQYYEEEERQRGNFPDRFSGHQFPNYSSELNVNALLLGDSALYLCASSSGLTPDTQYFGPGTRLTVL.

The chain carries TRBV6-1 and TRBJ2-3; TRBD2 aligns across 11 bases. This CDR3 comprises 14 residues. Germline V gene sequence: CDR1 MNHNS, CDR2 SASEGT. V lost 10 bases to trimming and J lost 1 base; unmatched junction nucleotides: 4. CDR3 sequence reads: CATPGLAGTDTQYF. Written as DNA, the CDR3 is TGTGCCACGCCGGGACTAGCGGGCACAGATACGCAGTATTTT.

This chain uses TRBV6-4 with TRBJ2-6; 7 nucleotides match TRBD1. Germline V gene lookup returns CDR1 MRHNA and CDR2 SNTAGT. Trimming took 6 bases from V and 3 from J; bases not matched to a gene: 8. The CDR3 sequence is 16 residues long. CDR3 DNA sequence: TGTGCCAGCAGCCTAGGGGGCGAGGGTGGGGCCAACGTCCTGACTTTC. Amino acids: CASSLGGEGGANVLTF.

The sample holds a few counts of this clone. The CDR3 here is CASSLGVQITYEQYF. CDR3 sequence (DNA): TGCGCCAGCAGCTTGGGGGTACAGATCACCTACGAGCAGTACTTC. This sequence joins TRBV5-1 and TRBJ2-7; D gene ambiguous. This CDR3 has 15 amino acids. Trimming took 0 bases from V and 2 from J, leaving 12 bases between them. Per germline, CDR1 SGHRS and CDR2 YFSETQ. Full variable domain (rest looked up from reference TRBV5-1 and TRBJ2-7): KAGVTQTPRYLIKTRGQQVTLSCSPISGHRSVSWYQQTPGQGLQFLFEYFSETQRNKGNFPGRFSGRQFSNSRSEMNVSTLELGDSALYLCASSLGVQITYEQYFGPGTRLTVT.

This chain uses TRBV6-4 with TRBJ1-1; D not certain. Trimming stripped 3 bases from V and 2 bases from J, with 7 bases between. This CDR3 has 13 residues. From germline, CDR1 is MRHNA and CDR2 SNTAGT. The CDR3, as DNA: TGTGCCAGCAGTGAACAGCTAAACACTGAAGCTTTCTTT. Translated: CASSEQLNTEAFF.

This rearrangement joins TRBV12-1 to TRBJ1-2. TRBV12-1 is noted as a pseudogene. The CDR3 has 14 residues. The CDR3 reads CASSPGGGAGGYTF. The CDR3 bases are TGTGCCAGCAGCCCCGGTGGGGGGGCGGGTGGCTACACCTTC.

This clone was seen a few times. The CDR3 reads CASSFGPRGEEGYTF. The CDR3 coding sequence is TGTGCCAGCAGTTTTGGCCCCAGGGGTGAGGAAGGCTACACCTTC. The chain couples TRBV28 to TRBJ1-2, with a possible D match to TRBD1 (6 bases). V was pared by 3 bases and J by 8 bases, with 19 bases between. The CDR3 length is 15 residues. Germline CDR1 MDHEN, CDR2 SYDVKM.

The CDR3 protein is CASSKPGQALEAFF. CDR3 nucleotides: TGTGCCAGTAGTAAACCGGGACAGGCATTAGAAGCTTTCTTT. The V gene is TRBV19, the J gene TRBJ1-1; 8 bases align to TRBD1. Germline loops: CDR1 LNHDA, CDR2 SQIVND (reference sequence). CDR3 length: 14 residues. Unmatched junction bases numbered 9, after V lost 4 bases and J lost 8 bases.

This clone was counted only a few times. CDR3: CASSDPGKNTEAFF. As DNA, the CDR3 is TGTGCCAGCAGTGATCCCGGGAAGAACACTGAAGCTTTCTTT. The V and J genes are TRBV2 and TRBJ1-1; D is undetermined. The V end lost 3 bases, the J end lost 1 base, and 9 bases lay between the germline ends. From germline, CDR1 is SNHLY and CDR2 FYNNEI. There are 14 residues in the CDR3.

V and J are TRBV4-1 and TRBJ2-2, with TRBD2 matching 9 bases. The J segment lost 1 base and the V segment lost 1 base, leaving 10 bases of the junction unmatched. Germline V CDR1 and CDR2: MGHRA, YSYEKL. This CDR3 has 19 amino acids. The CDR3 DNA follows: TGCGCCAGCAGCCAAGTTCCCCTCACTAGCGGGCTGAACACCGGGGAGCTGTTTTTT. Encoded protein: CASSQVPLTSGLNTGELFF.

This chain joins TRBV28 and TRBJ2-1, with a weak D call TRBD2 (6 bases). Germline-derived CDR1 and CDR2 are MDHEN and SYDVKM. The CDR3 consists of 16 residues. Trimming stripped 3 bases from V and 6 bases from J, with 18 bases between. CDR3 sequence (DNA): TGTGCCAGCAGTTTCTCATTCGAGATGGGGGGCAATGAGCAGTTCTTC. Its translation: CASSFSFEMGGNEQFF.